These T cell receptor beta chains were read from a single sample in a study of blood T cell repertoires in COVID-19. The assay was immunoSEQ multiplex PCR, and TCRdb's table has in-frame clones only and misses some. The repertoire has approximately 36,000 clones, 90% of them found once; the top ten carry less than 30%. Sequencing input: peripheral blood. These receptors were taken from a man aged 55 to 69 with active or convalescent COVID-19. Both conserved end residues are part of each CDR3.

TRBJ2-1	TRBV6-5	CASSLTGHNEQFF
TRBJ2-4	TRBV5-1	CASSPGTESPPRDF
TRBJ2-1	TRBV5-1	CASSFLSANNEQFF
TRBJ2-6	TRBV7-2	CASSLGSGSLNSGANVLTF
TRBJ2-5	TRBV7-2	CASSLALAGGPRETQYF
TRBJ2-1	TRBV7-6	CASSLGLAGVKDEQFF
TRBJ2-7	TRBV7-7	CASSPGTGYYEQYF
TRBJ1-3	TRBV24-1	CATSDGRGTGNTIYF
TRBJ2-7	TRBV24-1	CATSQGTSGSYEQYF
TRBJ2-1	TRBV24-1	CATSDPAGVSGIYNEQFF
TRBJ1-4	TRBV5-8	CASSLPGGSREKLFF
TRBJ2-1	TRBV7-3	CASSLTAKNEQFF
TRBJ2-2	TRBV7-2	CASSLAGGNTGELFF
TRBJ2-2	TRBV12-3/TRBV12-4	CASRDSTGELFF
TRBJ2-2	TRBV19	CASSRAGNSGELFF
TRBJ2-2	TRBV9	CASSGQGYTGELFF
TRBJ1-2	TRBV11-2	CASSSQSRQGAFYGYTF
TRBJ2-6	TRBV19	CASSISRSGANVLTF
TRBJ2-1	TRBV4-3	CASSQDGGGPYNEQFF
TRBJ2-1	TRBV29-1	CSAVRGAWYNEQFF
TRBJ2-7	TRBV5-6	CASSPLSGAGEQYF
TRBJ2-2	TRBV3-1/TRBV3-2	CVSRELTGELFF
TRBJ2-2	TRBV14	CASSQRRAGELFF
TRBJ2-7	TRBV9	CASSDRDKSVYEQYF
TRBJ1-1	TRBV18	CASSPPSLTEAFF
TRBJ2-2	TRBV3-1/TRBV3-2	CASSQTSGSGELFF
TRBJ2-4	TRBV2	CASRRSRDIQYF
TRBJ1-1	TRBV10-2	CASKVRSRGEAFF
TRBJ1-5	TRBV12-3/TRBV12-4	CASSLDGNQPQHF
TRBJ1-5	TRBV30	CASQGAGDQPQHF
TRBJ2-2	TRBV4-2	CASSQDQLAGGGHGELFF
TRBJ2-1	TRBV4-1	CASSQGGLARHNEQFF
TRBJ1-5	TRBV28	CASSYRRGSFNQPQHF
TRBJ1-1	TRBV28	CASAEGGQGTFKTEAFF
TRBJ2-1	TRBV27	CASSWTGGRRYEQFF
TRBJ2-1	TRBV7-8	CASGNSGVLSDEQFF
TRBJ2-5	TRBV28	CASNGSEETQYF
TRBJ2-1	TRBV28	CASSLRTGYNEQFF
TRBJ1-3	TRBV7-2	CASSVKLGNTIYF
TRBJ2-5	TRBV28	CASSSRDRGSETQYF
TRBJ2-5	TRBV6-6	CASSAGSLTQYF
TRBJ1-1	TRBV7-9	CASTPLGTSNTEAFF
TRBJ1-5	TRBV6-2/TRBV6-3	CASSTTGNQPQHF
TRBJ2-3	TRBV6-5	CASSRQGLSMGTQYF
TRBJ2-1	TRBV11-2	CASSLDQLAQFF
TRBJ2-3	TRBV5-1	CASSSVGGTDTQYF
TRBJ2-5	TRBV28	CASSLDPLGQGLETQYF
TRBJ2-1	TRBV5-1	CASSLRFIRGSYNEQFF
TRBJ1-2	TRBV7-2	CASSQDREDGYTF
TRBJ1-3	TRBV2	CASRYRETGNTIYF
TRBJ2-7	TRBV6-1	CASSDRVRGMSYEQYF
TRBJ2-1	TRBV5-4	CASSLSVNNEQFF
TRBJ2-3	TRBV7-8	CASRRDTYTDTQYF
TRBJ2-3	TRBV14	CASSQAGQGLTDTQYF
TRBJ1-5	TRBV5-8	CASSSGGTRGERQPQHF